The following is a T cell receptor (beta chain) sequence with its context. Clones were read by immunoSEQ multiplex PCR, and TCRdb kept only the in-frame ones, dropping some. The sample contains about 380,000 clones, roughly 94% of which appear only once. The record originates from a study of shared T cell receptors in the human thymus. The CDR3 consists of 16 residues. The junction had 7 bases not matched to a gene; V was cut back by 4 bases and J by 7 bases. Germline V gene sequence: CDR1 ENHRY, CDR2 SYGVKD. Sample: thymocytes. The V gene is TRBV10-3, the J gene TRBJ2-7, with 16 nucleotides matching TRBD2. This TCR came from a human donor. CDR3 loop: CAISAGLAGGLGEQYF. The DNA of the CDR3 is TGTGCCATCAGTGCGGGACTAGCGGGAGGGCTAGGGGAGCAGTACTTC.